What follows is one T cell receptor beta chain and its context. This clonotype was found many times. Its antigen has not been determined. No qualities accompany the bases; no much larger clone lies one base away. Library creation used PCR. Sequenced on an Illumina HiSeq 2500. TCR library preparation used molecular barcoding, with unique molecular identifiers applied to normalize quantification of the TCRbeta repertoire. The raw public reads went through TCRdb reprocessing: fastp at Q25, MiXCR clone calling, in-frame beta chains kept. Rows with a matching CDR3 protein are joined into one entry that keeps the most common DNA and genes. For this sample the table gives about 110,000 distinct CDR3 sequences, of which 20% to 25% were detected only once. Clones ranked in the top ten supply 10% to 13% of the sample. The sample's treatment or condition label, in plain terms: allogeneic hematopoietic cell transplantation with graft depleted of TCRalphabeta T cells and CD19 B cells. The children who served as transplant recipients had been given grafts of TCRalphabeta/CD19-depleted allogeneic hematopoietic cells.

The record originates from a study of T-cell reconstitution after alpha-beta-depleted transplantation in children (dated by TCRdb to 2016 to 2018). General notes on the study: T-cell immune reconstitution after TCRalphabeta/CD19-depleted allogeneic hematopoietic cell transplantation in children was quantitatively tracked in the study by means of TCR repertoire profiling.

CDR1 and CDR2, looked up from the germline V gene, are MNHEY and SVGEGT. Trimming costs V 3 bases and J 2 bases, and their ends lie 13 bases apart. From the cysteine through the phenylalanine, the CDR3 covers 15 amino acids. The only DNA kept is the CDR3, 45 bases in frame from the first base. The investigation overall reported the following: Hyperexpanded clone frequencies declined over subsequent months; after one year, T-cell counts and TCRbeta diversity were mostly attributed to newly produced T cells. In some patients, the high TCRbeta diversity seen at day 60 was put down to recipient T cells and intrathymic progenitors that had survived conditioning. Apparently early alphabetaT-cell count recovery about two months after transplant reportedly relied on only several hundred rapidly expanded clones derived from non-depleted graft cells.

The material was PBMCs, mostly from graft donor cells, obtained 180 days after TCRalphabeta/CD19-depleted stem cell transplant. The receptor was isolated from a male patient between 2 and 9 years old who had a stem cell transplant for chronic granulomatous disease, so the T cells may come from the graft donor. The rearrangement joined TRBV6-2 or TRBV6-3 to TRBJ2-5; TRBD2 might be the D gene, on 5 matching bases. CDR3 sequence: CASSYSGKRQETQYF. In nucleotides, the sequence is TGTGCCAGCAGTTATTCGGGGAAGCGACAAGAGACCCAGTACTTC.